These 5 T cell receptor beta chains were all obtained from the same sample, sequenced in a study of T cells in Graves' hyperthyroidism and ophthalmopathy. TCR beta CDR3 region amplification was performed from RNA transcripts. When the TCR CDR3 underwent first-round RT-PCR, the HTBI primer set was used. Each CDR3 protein is one row after TCRdb ran MiXCR on the multiplex PCR reads. The sample lists around 690,000 distinct CDR3 sequences, 17% occurring once. The sample comprised blood. The source is a man over 45 with Graves' hyperthyroidism.

This clonotype was detected many times. The chain employs TRBV28 and TRBJ1-4; no clear D. V lost 5 bases, J lost 7 bases, and 14 bases lay in between. The CDR3 spans 14 residues. The germline CDR1 and CDR2 sequences are MDHEN and SYDVKM. The CDR3 sequence is CASSTNAKTEKLFF. The DNA of the CDR3 is TGTGCCAGCAGTACTAACGCTAAGACTGAAAAACTGTTTTTT.

This sequence joins TRBV2 and TRBJ2-3, with D perhaps given as TRBD1 or TRBD2 (5 bases each). Germline CDR1 SNHLY, CDR2 FYNNEI. V lost 5 bases to trimming and J lost 1 base, with 13 bases between them. This CDR3 contains 15 residues. This chain's CDR3 is CASSPGPTRTDTQYF. In DNA, the CDR3 is TGTGCCAGCAGTCCGGGACCGACCCGCACAGATACGCAGTATTTT.

This clonotype was detected a few times. The J gene is TRBJ2-1, the V gene TRBV24-1; TRBD1 is a possible D gene (8 bases). Germline V gives CDR1 KGHDR, CDR2 SFDVKD. V lost 0 bases and J lost 7, with 12 bases in between. This CDR3 region has 15 residues. CDR3 region: CATSDLGQGGNEQFF. In DNA, the CDR3 is TGTGCCACCAGTGATTTGGGACAGGGAGGGAATGAGCAGTTCTTC.

This rearrangement joins TRBV12-3 or TRBV12-4 to TRBJ2-7, with 16 bases matching TRBD2. The V and J ends lost 0 bases and 5 bases, in that order; junction bases with no gene match: 7. The CDR3 runs 18 residues. The CDR3 DNA is TGTGCCAGCAGTTTAGCGACCGGGACTAGCGGGAGGGCCCACGAGCAGTACTTC. Residues: CASSLATGTSGRAHEQYF.

The chain joins TRBV7-9 to TRBJ2-4; TRBD2 matches 10 bases. The V gene end was trimmed by 4 bases and the J gene end by 6 bases; junction bases not matched to a gene: 6. The CDR3 is 15 residues long. Per germline, CDR1 SEHNR and CDR2 FQNEAQ (reference sequence). The CDR3 region is CASSSAGTSANIQYF. CDR3 nucleotides: TGTGCCAGCAGCTCGGCCGGGACTAGCGCAAACATTCAGTACTTC.